This T cell receptor (beta chain) was identified during a study of cytomegalovirus exposure and HLA in healthy donors. General study points: Analyses of presence/absence relied on an assumption of roughly uniform sequencing depth across donors.

Healthy bone marrow donors formed the donor group. PCR involved 60 Vbeta and 13 Jbeta primers. Original data processing: It was a later analysis that counted 83 million or so unique TCR beta chains, of which 9.5 million to 14 million were shared. TCRdb's copy holds only in-frame clones and misses some; the assay was immunoSEQ multiplex PCR. That table furnishes V, J and clone size, whereas the DNA furnished D and trimming. The sample has some 90,000 clones, approximately 64% seen once. Concerning this clone itself: The antigen is not known.

V was pared by 5 bases and J by 6 bases, with 13 bases between. The CDR3 is made up of 13 amino acids. Germline V lookup: CDR1 SEHNR, CDR2 FQNEAQ (reference sequence). The rearrangement uses TRBV7-9 and TRBJ1-1, with D perhaps TRBD1 (5 bases). This TCR derives from a boy younger than 18 in good health and CMV-seropositive. The specimen was PBMCs. In DNA, the CDR3 is TGTGCCAGCAGCCACGGTCCGGGGGCTGAAGCTTTCTTT. It specifies CASSHGPGAEAFF.